Listed below are T cell receptor beta chains from one sample, sequenced in a study of T cells in Graves' hyperthyroidism and ophthalmopathy. Each CDR3 protein is one row after TCRdb ran MiXCR on the multiplex PCR reads. This sample has 300,000 to 450,000 distinct CDR3 sequences, with 15% to 19% found just once. Sequencing input: blood. Every receptor here comes from a woman between 18 and 29 years old with Graves' hyperthyroidism that later progressed to Graves' ophthalmopathy. The CDR3 runs from the conserved cysteine through the conserved F or W. D genes are given only for firm matches. Clone size, where shown, is once, few, many, or a class for clones that have expanded.

NA TRBD2 TRBJ2-1 TRBV19 CASSIGAGTSGTKQFF TGTGCCAGTAGTATTGGCGCCGGGACTAGCGGGACGAAGCAGTTCTTC
many TRBD2 TRBJ2-7 TRBV7-9 CASGRGTDYEQYF TGTGCCAGCGGGAGGGGTACAGACTACGAGCAGTACTTC
many TRBD2 TRBJ2-1 TRBV2 CASSPWTSGEEQFF TGTGCCAGCAGCCCCTGGACTAGCGGCGAAGAGCAGTTCTTC
many TRBD2 TRBJ2-7 TRBV7-2 CASRGAGGLHEQYF TGTGCCAGCAGAGGAGCGGGAGGGCTACACGAGCAGTACTTC
many NA TRBJ2-7 TRBV5-1 CASSDGLYEQYF TGCGCCAGCAGCGACGGCCTCTACGAGCAGTACTTC
many TRBD1 TRBJ2-7 TRBV20-1 CSATGTGWPLSYEQYF TGCAGTGCTACCGGGACAGGGTGGCCACTCTCCTACGAGCAGTACTTC
NA TRBD2 TRBJ2-2 TRBV12-5 CASGLAGLASGPGELFF TGTGCTAGTGGTTTGGCCGGACTAGCATCGGGTCCCGGGGAGCTGTTTTTT
many NA TRBJ2-5 TRBV20-1 CSARGPGKETQYF TGCAGTGCTAGGGGCCCTGGAAAAGAGACCCAGTACTTC
NA TRBD2 TRBJ2-1 TRBV5-1 CASSFTSGSPSYNEQFF TGCGCCAGCAGCTTCACTAGCGGGAGCCCCTCCTACAATGAGCAGTTCTTC
few NA TRBJ2-5 TRBV7-7 CASSLVPGAKTQYF TGTGCTAGCAGCTTAGTTCCGGGGGCGAAGACCCAGTACTTC
NA NA TRBJ2-2 TRBV27 CASSSQKAGTAGELFF TGTGCCAGCAGTTCCCAGAAGGCAGGGACGGCCGGGGAGCTGTTTTTT
many NA TRBJ2-7 TRBV7-9 CASSDKQGYEQYF TGTGCCAGCAGCGATAAACAGGGCTACGAGCAGTACTTC
many NA TRBJ2-7 TRBV7-9 CASSPGRGEQYF TGTGCCAGCAGCCCCGGCCGGGGCGAGCAGTACTTC
once TRBD1 TRBJ2-3 TRBV4-2 CASSRGQGERTDTQYF TGTGCCAGCAGTCGCGGACAGGGGGAACGAACAGATACGCAGTATTTT
many NA TRBJ2-5 TRBV20-1 CRAPGEAGETQYF TGCAGGGCCCCGGGGGAAGCGGGAGAGACCCAGTACTTC
many NA TRBJ2-3 TRBV5-1 CASSPGIARDTQYF TGCGCCAGCAGCCCGGGGATAGCAAGAGATACGCAGTATTTT
many NA TRBJ2-7 TRBV6-5 CASSYSGMSSYEQYF TGTGCCAGCAGTTACTCTGGCATGAGCTCCTACGAGCAGTACTTC
NA TRBD2 TRBJ2-3 TRBV30 CAWSSLAEPTDTQYF TGTGCCTGGAGCTCCCTAGCGGAGCCTACAGATACGCAGTATTTT
many TRBD2 TRBJ2-2 TRBV27 CASSQRDGRDTGELFF TGTGCCAGCAGTCAGAGGGACGGGAGGGACACCGGGGAGCTGTTTTTT
NA NA TRBJ2-1 TRBV28 CASSFYGNEQFF TGTGCCAGCAGTTTTTACGGCAATGAGCAGTTCTTC
once TRBD2 TRBJ2-1 TRBV28 CASSPTLMWTSGRALHNEQFF TGTGCCAGCAGTCCGACTCTTATGTGGACTAGCGGGAGGGCCTTGCACAATGAGCAGTTCTTC
few NA TRBJ1-5 TRBV4-3 CASSQDRAGLKPQHF TGCGCCAGCAGCCAAGATCGGGCGGGGCTAAAGCCCCAGCATTTT